This T cell receptor beta chain was obtained from a study of early T cells in non-severe SARS-CoV-2 infection. Whole-study context: The chains were unpaired, and the sequenced material was bulk RNA from unsorted whole blood.

The study's findings and limits: Using VDJdb, the matching emphasized anti-spike CD8 responses while missing private and CD4 specificities.

The CDR3 is 14 residues long. Germline-derived CDR1 and CDR2 are SGHDT and YYEEEE. Separate cDNA molecules each had unique molecular identifiers attached to them. Each CDR3 protein is one row after TCRdb ran MiXCR on the 5' RACE reads. The data contain approximately 50,000 distinct CDR3 sequences, around a tenth of them singletons. This clonotype was detected ten times or more. No antigen is known for it. One end of the junction does not line up with germline, which may come from a read error. Sequenced material: whole blood. The genes are TRBV5-6 and TRBJ1-2; possibly TRBD1 for D (6 bases). This sequence was found in an adult who was a healthcare worker with PCR-confirmed SARS-CoV-2 infection or an uninfected control (not recorded which). CDR3 protein: CASSLAGDYYGYTF. For the CDR3, the DNA is TGTGCCAGCAGTTTGGCAGGGGATTACTATGGCTACACCTTC.